Listed here is a single T cell receptor (beta chain). What it binds is unknown. Expressed TCRB transcripts were sequenced, since all the RNA that had been isolated was reverse transcribed. The assay was immunoSEQ multiplex PCR, and TCRdb's table has in-frame clones only and misses some. This table has roughly 240,000 clones, 20% to 25% appearing once. The source of the sample is a study of beta chain features in type 1 diabetes. Findings and limits, study-wide: Moderately but significantly shorter TCRB CDR3s were found in Type 1 diabetes patients in all four CD4+ subsets.

The CDR3 extends over 17 amino acids. Trimming left V 0 bases short and J 1 base short, with 15 bases between. Germline V gene data show CDR1 as MGHRA and CDR2 as YSYEKL. The sequence derives from a woman between 25 and 40 years old with type 1 diabetes. Input material: naive CD4+ T cells from blood. This chain links TRBV4-1 with TRBJ1-2; D is possibly TRBD1 (5 bases). This CDR3 is CASSQERPGSGNYGYTF. CDR3 DNA: TGCGCCAGCAGCCAAGAGCGGCCAGGGTCAGGTAACTATGGCTACACCTTC.